These 19 T cell receptor beta chains share one sample of origin, sequenced in a study of chemoradiotherapy in HPV16-positive cancers. Measured with immunoSEQ multiplex PCR; TCRdb has only the in-frame clones, and not every one. The profile shows approximately 30,000 clones, roughly 86% of them singletons. Source: blood, taken from a patient who underwent chemoradiotherapy. These receptors came from a human donor with HPV-associated anogenital cancer.

The chain recombines TRBV6-5 with TRBJ1-1; D is perhaps TRBD1 (6 bases). The CDR3 is 14 residues long. Germline loops: CDR1 MNHEY, CDR2 SVGAGI. V was trimmed by 6 bases and J by 1 base, leaving 12 bases between them. CDR3 DNA: TGTGCCAGCAGACCAGGACAGACGAACACTGAAGCTTTCTTT. Translating gives CASRPGQTNTEAFF.

The chain combines TRBV6-1 with TRBJ1-3; the D gene is possibly TRBD1 (6 bases). The CDR3 is 14 amino acids. Trimming stripped 7 bases from V and 0 bases from J, with 10 bases between. Germline V gene lookup returns CDR1 MNHNS and CDR2 SASEGT. The CDR3 region has the DNA TGTGCCAGCAAGAGGGGGGGCTCTGGAAACACCATATATTTT. Translated, it gives CASKRGGSGNTIYF.

CDR3: CASSLINEKLFF. CDR3 nucleotide sequence: TGTGCCAGCAGCTTGATTAATGAAAAACTGTTTTTT. The chain uses TRBV5-6 and TRBJ1-4; D is unresolved. V was clipped by 1 base and J by 4 bases, with 2 bases between them. This CDR3 region has 12 residues. The germline V gene has CDR1 SGHDT and CDR2 YYEEEE.

The gene calls are TRBV11-2 and TRBJ1-3, with 9 bases aligning to TRBD1. From germline, CDR1 is SGHAT and CDR2 FQNNGV. This CDR3 spans 15 amino acids. The V and J ends lost 0 bases and 5 bases, in that order; junction bases with no gene match: 2. In DNA form, the CDR3 reads TGTGCCAGCAGCTTAGAAGGGACAGGGAGAAACACCATATATTTT. It is translated as CASSLEGTGRNTIYF.

The chain couples TRBV11-2 to TRBJ1-6; TRBD1 matches 8 bases. The CDR3 consists of 16 residues. Germline V gene data show CDR1 as SGHAT and CDR2 as FQNNGV. The J segment lost 8 bases and the V segment lost 1 base, leaving 7 bases of the junction unmatched. CDR3 loop: CASSLAAVTGDSPLHF. The CDR3 DNA sequence: TGTGCCAGCAGCTTAGCAGCAGTGACAGGGGATTCACCCCTCCACTTT.

This clone was seen only once. The gene calls are TRBV7-8 and TRBJ1-3; D gene unclear. Trimming shortened V by 0 bases and J by 0 bases, and 12 bases separated the two germline ends. Germline assignment: CDR1 SGHVS and CDR2 FQNEAQ. CDR3 size: 17 residues. CDR3 amino acids: CASSLAYKMASGNTIYF. CDR3 bases: TGTGCCAGCAGCTTAGCATATAAGATGGCCTCTGGAAACACCATATATTTT.

This clone was observed once. The chain recombines TRBV10-3 with TRBJ2-3; 7 bases agree with TRBD2. Germline-derived CDR1 and CDR2 are ENHRY and SYGVKD. Trimming at V came to 5 bases and at J to 4 bases, leaving 6 bases not matched to a gene. The CDR3 has 14 amino acids. This CDR3 is CAISSGGNPDTQYF. The CDR3 DNA follows: TGTGCCATCAGTTCCGGGGGGAATCCAGATACGCAGTATTTT.

The chain has TRBV27 and TRBJ1-2, with 7 positions matching TRBD1. The CDR3 loop spans 14 amino acids. The V and J ends lost 5 bases and 5 bases, in that order; junction bases with no gene match: 8. CDR1 and CDR2 (germline): MNHEY, SMNVEV (reference sequence). The CDR3 DNA reads as TGTGCCAGCAGTACCCGGACAGGAGAATATGGCTACACCTTC. Translated: CASSTRTGEYGYTF.

V is TRBV6-1 and J is TRBJ2-1; D is perhaps TRBD1 (7 bases). This CDR3 spans 13 amino acids. V dropped 6 bases and J dropped 6 bases, with 12 bases sitting between them. Germline CDR1 and CDR2: MNHNS and SASEGT. The CDR3 DNA follows: TGTGCCAGCAGGCGGGACAGTCTCAATGAGCAGTTCTTC. Encoded protein: CASRRDSLNEQFF.

The V and J genes are TRBV9 and TRBJ1-4; 10 nucleotides agree with TRBD1. Per germline, CDR1 SGDLS and CDR2 YYNGEE. The length of the CDR3 is 15 residues. The V segment lost 1 base and the J segment 5 bases; nucleotides outside the gene matches: 2. DNA for the CDR3: TGTGCCAGCAGCGTATCGGGACAGGGGAATGAAAAACTGTTTTTT. Its protein product is CASSVSGQGNEKLFF.

This chain joins TRBV18 and TRBJ2-7; D unclear. Germline assignment: CDR1 KGHSH and CDR2 LQKENI. Between the trimmed V and J ends, which lost 5 bases and 0 bases, there was a span of 17 bases. The CDR3 extends over 16 amino acids. The CDR3 here is CASSEAARPSSYEQYF. CDR3 sequence (DNA): TGTGCCAGCTCAGAGGCAGCCAGACCTAGCTCCTACGAGCAGTACTTC.

This clone appeared a few times. V usage is TRBV7-9 and J usage is TRBJ2-3; D possibly uses TRBD1 or TRBD2 (5 bases each). Germline V gene lookup returns CDR1 SEHNR and CDR2 FQNEAQ (reference sequence). The CDR3 covers 15 residues. V lost 1 base to trimming and J lost 4 bases, with 12 bases between them. Written as DNA, the CDR3 is TGTGCCAGCAGCTTAGTCGGGGCGGCTCCAGATACGCAGTATTTT. Its protein product is CASSLVGAAPDTQYF.

This sequence joins TRBV19 and TRBJ2-7, with a tentative D call TRBD1 (5 bases). The CDR3 runs 14 residues. The V end was cut by 7 bases, the J end by 5 bases, with 18 bases between. Per the germline V gene, CDR1 is LNHDA and CDR2 is SQIVND (reference sequence). CDR3 DNA: TGTGCCAGTACCCCCTCGGGCAGGGCGGACGAGCAGTACTTC. Encoded protein: CASTPSGRADEQYF.

The genes are TRBV11-1 and TRBJ1-4; D gene uncertain. The CDR3 has 13 amino acids. Germline lookup yields CDR1 SGHAT and CDR2 FQDESV (reference sequence). Trimming removed 1 base at V and 7 bases at J, with 7 bases between. Written as DNA, the CDR3 is TGTGCCAGCAGCTTAGACCGTGGTGAAAAACTGTTTTTT. It translates to CASSLDRGEKLFF.

The genes are TRBV6-1 and TRBJ1-5, with 8 nucleotides matching TRBD1. Per the germline V gene, CDR1 is MNHNS and CDR2 is SASEGT. V trimming: 6 bases; J trimming: 0 bases; junction bases outside the gene matches: 4. The CDR3 has 15 amino acids. The CDR3 region has the DNA TGTGCCAGCAGGGAGACAGGGGCTAGCAATCAGCCCCAGCATTTT. This gives the protein CASRETGASNQPQHF.

The CDR3 DNA follows: TGTGCCAGCAGCTTAGAAGGGGGGGCTTCGGGCAATTCACCCCTCCACTTT. Protein: CASSLEGGASGNSPLHF. This chain joins TRBV7-9 and TRBJ1-6; D perhaps matches TRBD1 (6 bases). Germline CDR1 SEHNR, CDR2 FQNEAQ (reference sequence). The CDR3 is made up of 17 amino acids. Trimming took off 1 base at V and 7 bases at J, with 17 bases between the two ends.

V is TRBV19 and J is TRBJ1-1; D ambiguous. CDR3 length: 14 amino acids. CDR1 is LNHDA, CDR2 SQIVND, per germline (reference sequence). Between the trimmed V and J ends, which lost 3 bases and 6 bases, there was a span of 14 bases. DNA of the CDR3: TGTGCCAGTAGTATGGGCGGATACGGGCCTGAAGCTTTCTTT. Amino acid sequence: CASSMGGYGPEAFF.

The chain has TRBV10-1 and TRBJ2-1; D ambiguous. This CDR3 has 13 amino acids. V lost 0 bases to trimming and J lost 5 bases, with 5 bases between them. The germline gives CDR1 WNHNN, CDR2 SYGVQD (reference sequence). Written as DNA, the CDR3 is TGCGCCAGCAGTGAGTCAAAACACAATGAGCAGTTCTTC. Translation gives CASSESKHNEQFF.

V is TRBV9 and J is TRBJ1-5; D is unresolved. This CDR3 is 15 amino acids long. Trimming removed 0 bases from V and 0 bases from J, with 7 bases in between. The V gene's germline CDR1 is SGDLS and CDR2 YYNGEE. CDR3 region: CASSVDGNSNQPQHF. The CDR3 DNA follows: TGTGCCAGCAGCGTAGATGGAAATAGCAATCAGCCCCAGCATTTT.